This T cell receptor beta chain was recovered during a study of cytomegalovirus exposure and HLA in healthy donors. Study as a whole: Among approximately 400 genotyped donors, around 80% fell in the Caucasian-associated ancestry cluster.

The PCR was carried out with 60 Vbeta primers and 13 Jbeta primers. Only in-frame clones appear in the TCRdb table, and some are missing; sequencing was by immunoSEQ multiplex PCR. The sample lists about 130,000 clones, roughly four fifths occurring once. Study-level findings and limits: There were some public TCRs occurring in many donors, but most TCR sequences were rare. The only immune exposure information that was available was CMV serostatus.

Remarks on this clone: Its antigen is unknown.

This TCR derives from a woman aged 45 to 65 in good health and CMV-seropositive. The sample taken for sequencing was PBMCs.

CDR3 bases: TGTGCCAGCAGCTCCCATGGGGGGGTCGGCACTGAAGCTTTCTTT. Its protein is CASSSHGGVGTEAFF. This sequence joins TRBV4-2 and TRBJ1-1; maybe TRBD1 (5 bases). CDR3 size: 15 residues. CDR1 is LGHNA and CDR2 is YNFKEQ in the germline V gene. V lost 5 bases and J 4 bases, leaving 17 bases between the germline ends.